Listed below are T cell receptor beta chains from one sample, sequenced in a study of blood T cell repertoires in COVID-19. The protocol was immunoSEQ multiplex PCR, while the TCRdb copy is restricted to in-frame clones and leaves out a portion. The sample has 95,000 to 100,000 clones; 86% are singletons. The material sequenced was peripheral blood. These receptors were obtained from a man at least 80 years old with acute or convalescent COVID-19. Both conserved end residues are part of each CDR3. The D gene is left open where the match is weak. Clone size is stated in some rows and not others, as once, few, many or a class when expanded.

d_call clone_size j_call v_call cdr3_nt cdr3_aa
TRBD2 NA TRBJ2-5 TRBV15 TGTGCCACCAGCACCCGGACTAGCGGGGGTCAAGAGACCCAGTACTTC CATSTRTSGGQETQYF
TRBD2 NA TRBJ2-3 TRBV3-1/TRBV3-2 TGTGCCAGCAGCCCCGGGGGGCGGCTAGCGGGAGGACCAGATACGCAGTATTTT CASSPGGRLAGGPDTQYF
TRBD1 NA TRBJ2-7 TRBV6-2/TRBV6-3 TGTGCCAGCAGTTACGGACAGGCCGTGCAGTACTTC CASSYGQAVQYF
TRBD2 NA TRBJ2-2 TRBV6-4 TGTGCCAGCAGTGATATCTGCCTTGAGGAGCGGGAGATTCCCGGGGAGCTGTTTTTT CASSDICLEEREIPGELFF
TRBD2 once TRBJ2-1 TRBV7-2 TGTGCCAGCAGCTTACCCACTAGCGGGAGGAATGAGCAGTTCTTC CASSLPTSGRNEQFF
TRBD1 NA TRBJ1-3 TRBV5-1 TGCGCCAGCAGTCCAGAAGGGACAGGGAGGAACACCATATATTTT CASSPEGTGRNTIYF
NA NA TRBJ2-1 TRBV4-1 TGCGCCAGCAGCCACCTCCTGCGGGGAGAATCGGGCGTGGGGGAGCAGTTCTTC CASSHLLRGESGVGEQFF
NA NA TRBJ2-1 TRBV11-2 TGTGCCAGCAGCTTCGACAGGAACAATGAGCAGTTCTTC CASSFDRNNEQFF
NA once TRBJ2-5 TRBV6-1 TGTGCCAGCAGTGAGGGGGGGCAGGGGATTGTTGGGACCCAGTACTTC CASSEGGQGIVGTQYF
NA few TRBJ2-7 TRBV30 TGTGCCTGGAGTGGGCAGGGAGCCTTGCGGGGTTACGAGCAGTACTTC CAWSGQGALRGYEQYF
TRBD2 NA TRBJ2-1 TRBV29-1 TGCAGCGTTGAAACTAGCGGGAGTCGGGTTGGTGAGCAGTTCTTC CSVETSGSRVGEQFF
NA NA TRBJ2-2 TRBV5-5 TGTGCCAGCAGCAACCCAACAGGGTCCGGGGAGCTGTTTTTT CASSNPTGSGELFF
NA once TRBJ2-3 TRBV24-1 TGTGCCACCAGTGATTTTAAAGACTCCCGGTTGGATACGCAGTATTTT CATSDFKDSRLDTQYF
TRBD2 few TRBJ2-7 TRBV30 TGTGCCTGGAGGGATTCAGCGGGAGGGCCAAACGAGCAGTACTTC CAWRDSAGGPNEQYF
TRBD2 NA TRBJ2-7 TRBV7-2 TGTGCCAGCAGCCCCGGGACTAGCGGGAGGGGTCGTATTTCCTACGAGCAGTACTTC CASSPGTSGRGRISYEQYF
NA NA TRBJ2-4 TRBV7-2 TGTGCCAGCAGCTTAGAACTAGGGCAGTGGTACTTC CASSLELGQWYF
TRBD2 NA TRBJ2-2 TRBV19 TGTGCCAGTAAGGGCCCTGCGGGGGATACCGGGGAGCTGTTTTTT CASKGPAGDTGELFF
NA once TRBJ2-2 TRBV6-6 TGTGCCAGCAGTCGTGGAGCTGGGGCCACCGGGGAGCTGTTTTTT CASSRGAGATGELFF
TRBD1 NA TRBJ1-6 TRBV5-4 TGTGCCAGCAGCTCCAACAGGGGGAGAGATTCACCCCTCCACTTT CASSSNRGRDSPLHF
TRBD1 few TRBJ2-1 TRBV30 TGTGCCTGGGGACAGGGGGCGATATACAATGAGCAGTTCTTC CAWGQGAIYNEQFF
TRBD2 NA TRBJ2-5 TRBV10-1 TGCGCCAGCAGTGAGTCGTCACTAGCGGACATAAGCGGGTACCAAGAGACCCAGTACTTC CASSESSLADISGYQETQYF
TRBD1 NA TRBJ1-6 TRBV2 TGTGCCAGCAAAACCGGGACAGGGCTAAATTCACCCCTCCACTTT CASKTGTGLNSPLHF
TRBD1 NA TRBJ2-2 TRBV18 TGTGCCAGCTCACCCGGAGGACAGGGTGGCACCGGGGAGCTGTTTTTT CASSPGGQGGTGELFF
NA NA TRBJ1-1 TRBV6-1 TGTGCCAGCAGTGACCCCGGGGTGGGGATAGCTTTCTTT CASSDPGVGIAFF
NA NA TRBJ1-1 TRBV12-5 TGTGCTAGTCGACGAGCGACGAACACTGAAGCTTTCTTT CASRRATNTEAFF
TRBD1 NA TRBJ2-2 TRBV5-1 TGCGCCAGCAGCCGGGGGACAGGGGGCAACACCGGGGAGCTGTTTTTT CASSRGTGGNTGELFF
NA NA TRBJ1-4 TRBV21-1 TGTGCCAGCAGCAAAGCAACAGCTAATGAAAAACTGTTTTTT CASSKATANEKLFF
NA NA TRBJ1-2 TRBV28 TGTGCCAGCAGTGTAAATTCACAGGGCACCTATGGCTACACCTTC CASSVNSQGTYGYTF
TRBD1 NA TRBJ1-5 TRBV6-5 TGTGCCAGCAGTCGCCTACAGGGGGCGGGTCAGCCCCAGCATTTT CASSRLQGAGQPQHF
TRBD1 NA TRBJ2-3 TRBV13 TGTGCCAGCAGCTTAGGCCTTGGACAGGGGCTAGATACGCAGTATTTT CASSLGLGQGLDTQYF
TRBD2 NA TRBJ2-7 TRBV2 TGTGCCAGCAGTGAGGGACTAGCGGTATACGAGCAGTACTTC CASSEGLAVYEQYF
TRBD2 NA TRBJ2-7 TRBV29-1 TGCAGCGTGCTGCCGACAAGGGGACTAGCGGGAGTTTCCTACGAGCAGTACTTC CSVLPTRGLAGVSYEQYF
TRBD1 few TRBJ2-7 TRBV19 TGTGCCAGTAGTACGGGACAGGGCGGCGAGCAGTACTTC CASSTGQGGEQYF
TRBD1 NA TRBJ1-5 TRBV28 TGTGCCAGCAGTCTCCCAGGGGGGTTTGGTCAGCCCCAGCATTTT CASSLPGGFGQPQHF
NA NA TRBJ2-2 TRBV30 TGTGCCTCCGACGGGGGGCTATACACCGGGGAGCTGTTTTTT CASDGGLYTGELFF
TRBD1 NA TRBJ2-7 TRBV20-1 TGCAGTGCTAGTACAGGGGTAGTAGACGAGCAGTACTTC CSASTGVVDEQYF
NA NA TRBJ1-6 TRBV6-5 TGTGCCAGCACCTCCTCCTGGACACCGGATTCACCCCTCCACTTT CASTSSWTPDSPLHF
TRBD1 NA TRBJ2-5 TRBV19 TGTGCCAGTAGTGCCCCGACAGGGGTCACGAAGACCCAGTACTTC CASSAPTGVTKTQYF
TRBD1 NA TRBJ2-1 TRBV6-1 TGTGCCAGCAGTGAAGGGGGGACAGGGGGCTACAATGAGCAGTTCTTC CASSEGGTGGYNEQFF
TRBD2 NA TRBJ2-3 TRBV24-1 TGTGCCACCAGTGACCCTGGACTAGCTAGTCCGAATACGCAGTATTTT CATSDPGLASPNTQYF
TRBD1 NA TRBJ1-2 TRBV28 TGTGCCAGCAGTTTGGGGACAGGGGTTGTCAACACCTTC CASSLGTGVVNTF
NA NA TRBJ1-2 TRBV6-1 TGTGCCAGCAAAAAAGGACAGATCTATGGCTACACCTTC CASKKGQIYGYTF
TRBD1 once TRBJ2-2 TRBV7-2 TGTGCCAGCAGCAGCCCGGGACAGGGCCACACCGGGGAGCTGTTTTTT CASSSPGQGHTGELFF
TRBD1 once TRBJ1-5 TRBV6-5 TGTGCCAGCAGTTACTCGGGACAGGGACTGAATCAGCCCCAGCATTTT CASSYSGQGLNQPQHF
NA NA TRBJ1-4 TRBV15 TGTGCCACCAGCAGTTCACAGGGCCCTAATGAAAAACTGTTTTTT CATSSSQGPNEKLFF
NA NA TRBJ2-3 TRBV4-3 TGCGCCAGCAGCCAAGGGTCACTGGGGGGAACAGATACGCAGTATTTT CASSQGSLGGTDTQYF
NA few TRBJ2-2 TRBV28 TGTGCCAGCAGATTGCGGCCCGGGGAGCTGTTTTTT CASRLRPGELFF
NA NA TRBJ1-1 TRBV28 TGTGCCAGCAGCTCCTGGGCCGCCGAGAACACTGAAGCTTTCTTT CASSSWAAENTEAFF
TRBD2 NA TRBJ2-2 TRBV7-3 TGTGCCAGCAGCTTAACGGGTCTAGCGGGAGGATTTGAGGAGCTGTTTTTT CASSLTGLAGGFEELFF
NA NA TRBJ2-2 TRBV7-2 TGTGCCAGCAGCCCCTGGGCCTTTGGCACCGGGGAGCTGTTTTTT CASSPWAFGTGELFF
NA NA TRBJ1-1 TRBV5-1 TGCGCCAGCAGCCCCGGGGTCGCGAGCACTGAAGCTTTCTTT CASSPGVASTEAFF
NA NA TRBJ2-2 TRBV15 TGTGCCACCAGGCAGGGAATCGTGACCGGGGAGCTGTTTTTT CATRQGIVTGELFF